This T cell receptor (beta chain) was obtained from a study of blood T cell repertoires in COVID-19. Overall study: The United States, Italy and Spain supplied acute and convalescent COVID-19 samples. The cDNA or gDNA used as material had been derived from T cells, B-cell-depleted T cells, or PBMCs.

V was clipped by 0 bases and J by 8 bases; unmatched bases: 3. The CDR3 covers 14 residues. Per germline, CDR1 MNHNS and CDR2 SASEGT. Original handling: Amplification with reference gene primers provided the estimates of nucleated cell counts. Libraries were prepared by immunoSEQ multiplex PCR; TCRdb keeps only in-frame clonotypes and omits some of them. From that table come the V and J calls and clone size; the DNA was used to work out D and trimming. Among over 400,000 clones, 86% were seen once, and the ten largest hold roughly 1.4%. This clone has a handful of counts. The receptor was isolated from a woman between 25 and 40 years old with active or convalescent COVID-19. The chain links TRBV6-1 to TRBJ1-2; 10 bases agree with TRBD1. The sequencing sample was made of peripheral blood. CDR3 nucleotide sequence: TGTGCCAGCAGTGAAGCGGCGGACAGGGGGGGCTACACCTTC. Translating it yields CASSEAADRGGYTF.